This T cell receptor (beta chain) is from a study of T cells in Graves' hyperthyroidism and ophthalmopathy (dated by TCRdb to about 2019). About the full investigation: Peripheral blood samples were taken at the time of initial diagnosis, prior to any treatment. TCR V-J signatures able to tell the groups apart were searched for in a discovery cohort of approximately 95 patients, of whom 40 to 45 had Graves' ophthalmopathy and more than 55 had stable Graves' hyperthyroidism. Whether ophthalmopathy could be predicted prospectively was tested in an independent validation cohort made up of roughly 19 hyperthyroidism patients plus 17 patients who later progressed to ophthalmopathy. The 100 or so discovery patients were divided at random into training and test sets in a 7:3 ratio. In addition, the study compared T-cell repertoires in thyroid tissue and in blood from roughly 6 Graves' hyperthyroidism patients. Following sampling, methimazole starting at 30 mg daily was given to hyperthyroidism patients, and high-dose intravenous methylprednisolone was given to ophthalmopathy patients. The paper describes TCR Vbeta CDR3 sequencing of about 140 peripheral blood samples, made up of some 40 ophthalmopathy patients, approximately 73 hyperthyroidism patients and about 17 progressor patients. Beyond this particular receptor, the publication reports: Most expanded thyroid clonotypes (frequency above 0.001) were also detected in blood, suggesting blood repertoires may reflect thyroid immune responses. A 13 V-J signature model separated ophthalmopathy from stable hyperthyroidism, with over 85% sensitivity and about 81% specificity in cross-validation and 80%/75% in testing. No statistical method was used to set the sample size in advance, and investigators knew the group allocation. In validation, the model predicted progression to ophthalmopathy with roughly 66% sensitivity and less than 75% specificity, a median of about 6 months before onset.

For this clonotype: Which antigen it targets is not known. The germline gene is not matched at one end of the junction; a read error may be the cause.

Amplification of TCR beta CDR3 regions was carried out from RNA transcripts. For the first round of RT-PCR on the TCR CDR3, the HTBI primer set was used together with the Qiagen OneStep RT-PCR kit. Libraries were constructed in a second round of multiplex PCR, after which size selection and purification were carried out. Libraries were sequenced paired-end with 100 bp reads on an Illumina HiSeq2000. The published analysis was carried out like this. SOAPnuke was used to process the raw data, with reads discarded if the reads contained adapters or uncalled bases, had a mean Phred below 15, or lacked an exact constant-primer or identifier match. COPE v1.2.5 was used to merge the high-quality paired reads, and each unique nucleotide sequence was defined as a clonotype. Clonotypes were aligned to IMGT TRBV, TRBD and TRBJ reference segments using MiTCR v1.1. The analysis was restricted to V-J combinations with a frequency above 0.0001, which together covered 99% to 99.2% of the repertoires. A TCS score was defined as the ratio of F50 (clonal expansion) to E x V (chaos), with BLOSUM62-based TCRdist applied between CDR3 peptides within each V-J. Welch's t-statistics and random forest reduced around 520 V-J features to 10 to 15, which were used in a naive Bayes classifier (R e1071). The raw public data were reprocessed by TCRdb itself: fastp quality trimming at Q25, MiXCR clonotype calling, in-frame beta chains only. Rows merge per CDR3 protein into single entries with the most common DNA and genes. The V and J calls were determined by TCRdb, not by the authors. The sample table lists about 600,000 distinct CDR3 sequences, approximately 14% of them with a count of one. In total, the top ten clones hold approximately 6.4% of the sample.

CDR1 and CDR2 are drawn from the germline V gene: MDHEN, SYDVKM. There are 16 amino acids in the CDR3, from cysteine to phenylalanine inclusive. The entry retains the CDR3 DNA only, 48 bases that are in frame from base 1. Ophthalmopathy patients had moderately to severely active disease, Clinical Activity Score of at least 3, NOSPECS grade of at least 4, and duration under 3 months. Exclusion was applied to patients with uncontrolled infections, other autoimmune diseases, pregnancy or lactation. Clinical symptoms, serum thyroxine and TRAb, thyroid ultrasound, and orbital computed tomography formed the basis for the diagnoses. Ficoll-Paque density gradient centrifugation was used to isolate PBMCs from 8.5 to 10 ml of fresh peripheral blood. Trizol reagent was used to extract total RNA, and RNA quality was then checked on an Agilent 2100 Bioanalyzer.

This receptor was obtained from a woman aged 18-29 years with Graves' ophthalmopathy. The sample taken for sequencing was blood. The rearranged chain carries TRBV28 and TRBJ2-1, and possibly TRBD2, on 6 matching bases. The CDR3 region reads CASSLRAGTAYNEQFF. The nucleotide sequence is given as TGTGCCAGCAGTTTAAGGGCAGGGACTGCCTACAATGAACAGTTCTTC.